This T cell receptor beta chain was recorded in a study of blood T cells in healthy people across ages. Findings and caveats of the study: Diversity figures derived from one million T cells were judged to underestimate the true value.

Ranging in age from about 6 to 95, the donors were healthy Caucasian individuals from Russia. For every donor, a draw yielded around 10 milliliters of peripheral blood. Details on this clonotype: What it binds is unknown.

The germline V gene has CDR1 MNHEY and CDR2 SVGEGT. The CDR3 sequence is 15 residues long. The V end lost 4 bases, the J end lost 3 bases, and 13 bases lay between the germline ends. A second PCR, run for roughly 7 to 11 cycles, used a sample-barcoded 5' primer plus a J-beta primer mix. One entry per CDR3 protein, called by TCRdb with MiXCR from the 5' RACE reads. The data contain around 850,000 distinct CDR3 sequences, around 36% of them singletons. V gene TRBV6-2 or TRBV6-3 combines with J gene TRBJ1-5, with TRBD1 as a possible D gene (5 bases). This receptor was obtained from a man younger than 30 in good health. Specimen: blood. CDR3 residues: CASSSLRGHNQPQHF. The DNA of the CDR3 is TGTGCCAGCAGTTCTCTCCGGGGCCACAATCAGCCCCAGCATTTT.